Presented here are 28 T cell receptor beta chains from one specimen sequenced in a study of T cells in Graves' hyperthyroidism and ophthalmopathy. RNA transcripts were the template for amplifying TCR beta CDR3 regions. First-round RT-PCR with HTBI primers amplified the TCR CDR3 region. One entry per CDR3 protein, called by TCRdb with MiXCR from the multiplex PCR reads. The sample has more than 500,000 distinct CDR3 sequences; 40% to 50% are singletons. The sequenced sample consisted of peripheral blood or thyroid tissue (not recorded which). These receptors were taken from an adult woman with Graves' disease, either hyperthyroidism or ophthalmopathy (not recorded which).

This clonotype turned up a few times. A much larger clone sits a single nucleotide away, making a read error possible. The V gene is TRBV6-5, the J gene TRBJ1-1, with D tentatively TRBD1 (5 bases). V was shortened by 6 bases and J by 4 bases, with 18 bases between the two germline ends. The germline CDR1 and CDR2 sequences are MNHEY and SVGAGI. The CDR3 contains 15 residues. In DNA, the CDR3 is TGTGCCAGCAGCCGGGACGCACTACAGAGCACTGAAGCTTTCTTT. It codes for CASSRDALQSTEAFF.

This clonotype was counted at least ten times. CDR3 sequence reads: CASGLTGETTEAFF. In DNA, the CDR3 is TGTGCTAGTGGTTTGACAGGGGAGACCACTGAAGCTTTCTTT. This chain connects TRBV12-5 to TRBJ1-1, with 7 bases identical to TRBD1. V lost 2 bases, J lost 4 bases, and 4 bases stayed unmatched. The CDR3 runs 14 residues. CDR1 LGHNT and CDR2 FRNRAP come from the germline V gene.

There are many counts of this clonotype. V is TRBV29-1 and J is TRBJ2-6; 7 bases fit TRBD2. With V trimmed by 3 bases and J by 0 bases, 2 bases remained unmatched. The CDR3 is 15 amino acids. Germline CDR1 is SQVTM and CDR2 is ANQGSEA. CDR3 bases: TGCAGCGTTGAGGGCGGGAGCTCTGGGGCCAACGTCCTGACTTTC. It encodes CSVEGGSSGANVLTF. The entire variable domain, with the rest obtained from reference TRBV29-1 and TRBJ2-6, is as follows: SAVISQKPSRDICQRGTSLTIQCQVDSQVTMMFWYRQQPGQSLTLIATANQGSEATYESGFVIDKFPISRPNLTFSTLTVSNMSPEDSSIYLCSVEGGSSGANVLTFGAGSRLTVL.

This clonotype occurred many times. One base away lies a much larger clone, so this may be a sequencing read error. The CDR3 sequence is CASSARRERAFF. The DNA of the CDR3 is TGTGCCAGCAGTGCCAGACGGGAACGAGCTTTCTTT. V usage is TRBV25-1 and J usage is TRBJ1-1, with D unresolved. V shed 4 bases and J shed 10 bases, with 13 bases lying between them. CDR3 size: 12 residues. CDR1 is MGHDK and CDR2 is SYGVNS in the germline V gene.

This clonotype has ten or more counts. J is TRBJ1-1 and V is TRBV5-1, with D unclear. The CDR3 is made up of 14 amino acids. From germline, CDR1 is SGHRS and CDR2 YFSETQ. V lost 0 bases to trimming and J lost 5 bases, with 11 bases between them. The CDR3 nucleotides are TGCGCCAGCAGCTTGGCGGGAGGTGGGACTGAAGCTTTCTTT. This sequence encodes CASSLAGGGTEAFF. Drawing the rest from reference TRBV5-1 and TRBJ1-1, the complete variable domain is KAGVTQTPRYLIKTRGQQVTLSCSPISGHRSVSWYQQTPGQGLQFLFEYFSETQRNKGNFPGRFSGRQFSNSRSEMNVSTLELGDSALYLCASSLAGGGTEAFFGQGTRLTVV.

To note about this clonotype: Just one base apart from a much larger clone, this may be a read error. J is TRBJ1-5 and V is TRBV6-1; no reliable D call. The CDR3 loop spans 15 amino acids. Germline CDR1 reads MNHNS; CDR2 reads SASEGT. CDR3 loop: CASGEGRPSNQPQHF. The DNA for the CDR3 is TGTGCCAGCGGTGAGGGCAGACCTAGCAATCAGCCCCAGCATTTT.

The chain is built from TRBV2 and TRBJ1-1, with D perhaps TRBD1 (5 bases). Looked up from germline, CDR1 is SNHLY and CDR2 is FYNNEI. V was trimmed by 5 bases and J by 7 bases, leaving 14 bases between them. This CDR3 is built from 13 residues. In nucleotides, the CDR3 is TGTGCCAGCAGTTCGACAGCAACTAATGAAGCTTTCTTT. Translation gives CASSSTATNEAFF.

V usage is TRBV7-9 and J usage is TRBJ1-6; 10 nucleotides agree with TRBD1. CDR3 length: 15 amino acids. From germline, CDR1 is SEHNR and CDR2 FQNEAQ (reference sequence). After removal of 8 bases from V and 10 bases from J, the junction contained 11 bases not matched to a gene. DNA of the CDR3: TGTGCCAGCTCACCACCGGGGACAGGGGAATCACCCCTCCACTTT. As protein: CASSPPGTGESPLHF.

The CDR3 DNA follows: TGTGCCAGCAGCACAACTTTCGAGGACAAACTGTTTTTT. This translates into CASSTTFEDKLFF. J is TRBJ1-4 and V is TRBV7-9; D is unclear. V was trimmed by 5 bases and J by 11 bases, leaving 15 bases between them. The CDR3 covers 13 residues. CDR1 and CDR2 from the germline V gene are SEHNR and FQNEAQ (reference sequence).

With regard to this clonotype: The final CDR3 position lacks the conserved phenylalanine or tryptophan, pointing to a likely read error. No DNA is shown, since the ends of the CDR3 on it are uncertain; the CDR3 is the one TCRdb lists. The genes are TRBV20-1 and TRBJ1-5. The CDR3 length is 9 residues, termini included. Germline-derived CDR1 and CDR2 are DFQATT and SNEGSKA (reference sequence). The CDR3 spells CSARATRAR.

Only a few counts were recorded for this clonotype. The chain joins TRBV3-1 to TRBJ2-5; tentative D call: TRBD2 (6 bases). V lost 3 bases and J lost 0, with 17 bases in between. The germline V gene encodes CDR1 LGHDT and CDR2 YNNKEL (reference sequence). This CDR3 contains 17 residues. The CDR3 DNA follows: TGTGCCAGCAGCCAGCGCGGGAACACGAGAAACCAAGAGACCCAGTACTTC. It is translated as CASSQRGNTRNQETQYF.

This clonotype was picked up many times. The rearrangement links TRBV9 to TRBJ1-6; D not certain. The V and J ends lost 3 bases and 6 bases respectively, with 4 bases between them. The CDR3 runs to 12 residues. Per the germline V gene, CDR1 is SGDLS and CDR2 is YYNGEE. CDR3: CASSASNSPLHF. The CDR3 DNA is TGTGCCAGCAGCGCCTCTAATTCACCCCTCCACTTT.

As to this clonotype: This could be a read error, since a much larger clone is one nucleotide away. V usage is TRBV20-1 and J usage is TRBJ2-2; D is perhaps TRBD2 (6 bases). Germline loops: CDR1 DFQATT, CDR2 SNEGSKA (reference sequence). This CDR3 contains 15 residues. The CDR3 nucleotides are TGCAGTGCCCGCCGTGGGCGGACTAACACCGGGGAGCCGTTTTTT. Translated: CSARRGRTNTGEPFF.

Here the CDR3 DNA reads TGTGCCACCCAGGGGCAGGAGGATCAGCCCCAGCATTTT. Protein sequence: CATQGQEDQPQHF. The chain is built from TRBV10-3 and TRBJ1-5; tentative D call: TRBD1 (6 bases). Trimming took off 10 bases at V and 5 bases at J, with 15 bases between the two ends. The CDR3 has 13 residues. The germline gives CDR1 ENHRY, CDR2 SYGVKD.

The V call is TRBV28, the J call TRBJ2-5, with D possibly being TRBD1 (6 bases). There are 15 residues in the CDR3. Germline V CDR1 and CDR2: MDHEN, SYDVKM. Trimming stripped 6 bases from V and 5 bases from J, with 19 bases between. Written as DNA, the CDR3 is TGTGCCAGCAGCCAAGGACAGACACCTCCGGAGACCCAGTACTTC. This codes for CASSQGQTPPETQYF. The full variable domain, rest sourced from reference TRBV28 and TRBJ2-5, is DVKVTQSSRYLVKRTGEKVFLECVQDMDHENMFWYRQDPGLGLRLIYFSYDVKMKEKGDIPEGYSVSREKKERFSLILESASTNQTSMYLCASSQGQTPPETQYFGPGTRLLVL.

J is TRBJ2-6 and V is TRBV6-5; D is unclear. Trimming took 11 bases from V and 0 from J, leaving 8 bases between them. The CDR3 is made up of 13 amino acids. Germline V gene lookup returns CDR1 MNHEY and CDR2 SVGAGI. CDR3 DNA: TGTGCCGGTCAGCACTCTGGGGCCAACGTCCTGACTTTC. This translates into CAGQHSGANVLTF.

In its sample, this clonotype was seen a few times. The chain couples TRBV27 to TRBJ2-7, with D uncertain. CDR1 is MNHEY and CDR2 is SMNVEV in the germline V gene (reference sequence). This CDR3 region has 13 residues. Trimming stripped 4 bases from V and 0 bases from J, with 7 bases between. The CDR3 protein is CASSSTLSYEQYF. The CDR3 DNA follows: TGTGCCAGCAGTTCAACCCTCTCCTACGAGCAGTACTTC.

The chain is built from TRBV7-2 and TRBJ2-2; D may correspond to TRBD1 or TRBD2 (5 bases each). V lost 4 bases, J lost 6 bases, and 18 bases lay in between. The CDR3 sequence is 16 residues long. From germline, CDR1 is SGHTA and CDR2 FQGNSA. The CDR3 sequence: CASSSPRDVTSGELFF. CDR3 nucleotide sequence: TGTGCCAGCAGCTCACCCCGGGACGTGACTTCCGGGGAGCTGTTTTTT.

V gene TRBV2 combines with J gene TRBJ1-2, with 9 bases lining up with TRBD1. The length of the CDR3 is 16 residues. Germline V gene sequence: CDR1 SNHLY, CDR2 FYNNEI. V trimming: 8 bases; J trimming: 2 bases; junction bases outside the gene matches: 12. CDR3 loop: CASYSSPGQGNYGYTF. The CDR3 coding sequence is TGTGCCAGCTACTCCTCTCCTGGACAGGGGAACTATGGCTACACCTTC.

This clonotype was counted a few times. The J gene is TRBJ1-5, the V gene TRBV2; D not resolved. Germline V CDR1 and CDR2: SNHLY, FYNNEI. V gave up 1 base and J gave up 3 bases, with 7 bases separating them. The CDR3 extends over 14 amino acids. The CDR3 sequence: CASSEGRNNQPQHF. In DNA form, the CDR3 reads TGTGCCAGCAGTGAAGGCAGGAACAATCAGCCCCAGCATTTT.

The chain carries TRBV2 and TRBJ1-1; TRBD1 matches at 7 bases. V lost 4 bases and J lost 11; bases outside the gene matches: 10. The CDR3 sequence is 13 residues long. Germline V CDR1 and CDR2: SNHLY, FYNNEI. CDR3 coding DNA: TGTGCCAGCAGTGCAGGGGGTACGACGGACGCTTTCTTT. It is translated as CASSAGGTTDAFF.

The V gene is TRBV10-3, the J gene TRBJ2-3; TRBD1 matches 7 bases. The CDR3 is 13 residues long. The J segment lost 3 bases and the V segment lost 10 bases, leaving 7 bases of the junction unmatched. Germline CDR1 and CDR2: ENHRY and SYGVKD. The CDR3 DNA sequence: TGTGCCACAGGACAGGTTGTTACAGATACGCAGTATTTT. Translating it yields CATGQVVTDTQYF.

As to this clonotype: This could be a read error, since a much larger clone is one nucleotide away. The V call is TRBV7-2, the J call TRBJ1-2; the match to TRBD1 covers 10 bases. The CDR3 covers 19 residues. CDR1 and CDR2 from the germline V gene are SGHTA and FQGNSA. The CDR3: CAISPKWEFRDRGDYGYTF. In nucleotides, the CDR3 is TGTGCCATCAGCCCCAAGTGGGAGTTCCGGGACAGGGGAGACTATGGCTACACCTTC.

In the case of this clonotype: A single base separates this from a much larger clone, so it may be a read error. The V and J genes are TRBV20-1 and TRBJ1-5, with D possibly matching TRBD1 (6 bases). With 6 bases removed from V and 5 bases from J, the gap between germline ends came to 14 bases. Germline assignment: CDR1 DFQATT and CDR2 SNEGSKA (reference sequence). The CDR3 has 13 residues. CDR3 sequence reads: CSAKQGSDQPQHF. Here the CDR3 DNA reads TGCAGTGCAAAACAGGGCTCTGATCAGCCCCAGCATTTT.

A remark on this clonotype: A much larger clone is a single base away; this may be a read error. The CDR3 coding sequence is TGCAGTGCGACGGGACTAGTGAACACCGGGGAGCTGCTTTTT. This translates into CSATGLVNTGELLF. This chain uses TRBV20-1 with TRBJ2-2; 8 nucleotides agree with TRBD2. Germline assignment: CDR1 DFQATT and CDR2 SNEGSKA (reference sequence). CDR3 length: 14 amino acids.

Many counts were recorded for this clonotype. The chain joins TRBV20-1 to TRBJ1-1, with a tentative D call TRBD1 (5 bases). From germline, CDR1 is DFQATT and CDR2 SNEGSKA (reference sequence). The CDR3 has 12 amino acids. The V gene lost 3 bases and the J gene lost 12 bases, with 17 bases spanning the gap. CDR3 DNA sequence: TGCAGTGCTAGGTCCTCCGATGGGGGGACTTTCTTT. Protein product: CSARSSDGGTFF.

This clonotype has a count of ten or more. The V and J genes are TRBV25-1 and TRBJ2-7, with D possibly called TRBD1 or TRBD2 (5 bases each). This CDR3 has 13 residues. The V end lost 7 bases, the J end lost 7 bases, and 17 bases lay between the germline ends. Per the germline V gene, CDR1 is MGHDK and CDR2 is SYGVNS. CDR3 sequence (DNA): TGTGCCAGCACCCTAGGGGCGCCGGGGGAGCAGTACTTC. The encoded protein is CASTLGAPGEQYF.

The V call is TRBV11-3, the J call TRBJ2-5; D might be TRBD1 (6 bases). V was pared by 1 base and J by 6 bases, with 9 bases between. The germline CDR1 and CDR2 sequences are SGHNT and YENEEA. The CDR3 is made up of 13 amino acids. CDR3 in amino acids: CASSLGGQKTQYF. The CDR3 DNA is TGTGCCAGCAGCTTAGGGGGGCAAAAGACCCAGTACTTC. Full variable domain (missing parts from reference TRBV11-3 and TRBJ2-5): EAGVVQSPRYKIIEKKQPVAFWCNPISGHNTLYWYLQNLGQGPELLIRYENEEAVDDSQLPKDRFSAERLKGVDSTLKIQPAELGDSAVYLCASSLGGQKTQYFGPGTRLLVL.